Listed here are 30 T cell receptor beta chains from one sample, sequenced in a study of beta chain features in type 1 diabetes. Overall study results and limits: TCRB CDR3 length was moderately but significantly reduced in all four CD4+ subsets of Type 1 diabetes patients.

Antigen specificity for these receptors is unknown. TCRB transcripts that were expressed got sequenced, as all of the isolated RNA had been reverse transcribed. Measured with immunoSEQ multiplex PCR; TCRdb has only the in-frame clones, and not every one. The sample lists a few hundred thousand clones; less than 15% were seen once. Material for sequencing was naive CD4+ T cells from blood. Receptors originate from a woman between 18 and 29 years old with type 1 diabetes.

The rearrangement joins TRBV9 to TRBJ1-1, with 7 bases fitting TRBD1. With V trimmed by 2 bases and J by 4 bases, 11 bases remained unmatched. Germline V gene lookup returns CDR1 SGDLS and CDR2 YYNGEE. The CDR3 contains 16 residues. The CDR3 DNA sequence: TGTGCCAGCAGCGTGCAGGGGACAGCGCGAGCCACTGAAGCTTTCTTT. Translated, it gives CASSVQGTARATEAFF.

This clone has more than one count but fewer than ten. The chain uses TRBV6-1 and TRBJ2-1; perhaps TRBD1 as D (6 bases). Germline V gene lookup returns CDR1 MNHNS and CDR2 SASEGT. The CDR3 has 15 amino acids. Trimming pared 6 bases from V and 5 bases from J, leaving 17 bases between. The CDR3 region is CASSHRRDTHNEQFF. The CDR3 DNA reads as TGTGCCAGCAGCCACCGCCGGGACACGCACAATGAGCAGTTCTTC.

The rearrangement uses TRBV15 and TRBJ2-3; perhaps TRBD2 as D (5 bases). This CDR3 contains 18 residues. Germline V gene data show CDR1 as LNHNV and CDR2 as YYDKDF (reference sequence). V lost 3 bases and J 3 bases, leaving 22 bases between the germline ends. This CDR3 reads CATSSGITGVIATDTQYF. The DNA for the CDR3 is TGTGCCACCAGCAGTGGCATTACTGGGGTCATAGCGACAGATACGCAGTATTTT. The full variable domain, its missing parts supplied by reference TRBV15 and TRBJ2-3, is DAMVIQNPRYQVTQFGKPVTLSCSQTLNHNVMYWYQQKSSQAPKLLFHYYDKDFNNEADTPDNFQSRRPNTSFCFLDIRSPGLGDTAMYLCATSSGITGVIATDTQYFGPGTRLTVL.

The J gene is TRBJ2-5, the V gene TRBV7-2, with 11 positions matching TRBD2. The germline CDR1 and CDR2 sequences are SGHTA and FQGNSA. J gave up 4 bases and V 0 bases, and 7 bases lay outside the gene matches. CDR3 length equals 17 residues. CDR3 in DNA: TGTGCCAGCAGCTTAGCTCTAGCGGGAGGAGTAGGAGAGACCCAGTACTTC. As protein: CASSLALAGGVGETQYF.

The chain has TRBV7-7 and TRBJ2-5; TRBD1 is a possible D gene (6 bases). V lost 4 bases to trimming and J lost 3 bases, with 9 bases between them. This CDR3 contains 13 residues. Looked up from germline, CDR1 is SSHAT and CDR2 is FNYEAQ (reference sequence). The CDR3 loop is CASSSQGKETQYF. CDR3 coding DNA: TGTGCCAGCAGCTCACAGGGAAAAGAGACCCAGTACTTC.

The CDR3 bases are TGCGCCAGCAGCCAAGATAATACGGCGGGCCTACCCTCGGGTGAGCAGTTCTTC. Translated: CASSQDNTAGLPSGEQFF. This chain uses TRBV4-1 with TRBJ2-1, with D maybe TRBD2 (5 bases). Germline V gene lookup returns CDR1 MGHRA and CDR2 YSYEKL. V lost 0 bases to trimming and J lost 9 bases, with 24 bases between them. The CDR3 runs to 18 residues.

This clone was seen only a few times. V gene TRBV7-9 combines with J gene TRBJ1-1; a possible D gene is TRBD1 (5 bases). The CDR3 has 14 amino acids. The V gene's germline CDR1 is SEHNR and CDR2 FQNEAQ (reference sequence). The V and J ends lost 2 bases and 5 bases respectively, with 12 bases between them. The CDR3 DNA reads TGTGCCAGCAGCTTACAGGGCTTCGGGACTGAAGCTTTCTTT. Translated: CASSLQGFGTEAFF.

This rearrangement joins TRBV27 to TRBJ2-4; D is undetermined. The CDR3 sequence is 15 residues long. Deletions cut 7 bases from V and 1 base from J, with 14 bases between. CDR1 MNHEY and CDR2 SMNVEV come from the germline V gene (reference sequence). The CDR3: CASTLASRAKNIQYF. CDR3 in DNA: TGTGCCAGCACCTTAGCAAGTCGGGCCAAAAACATTCAGTACTTC.

The table lists this clone with a few counts. Additional DNA sequences in this sample encode the identical CDR3. The chain couples TRBV7-2 to TRBJ2-5, with TRBD2 as a possible D gene (6 bases). The CDR3 is 13 amino acids. Germline values: CDR1 SGHTA, CDR2 FQGNSA. Between the trimmed V and J ends, which lost 2 bases and 4 bases, there was a span of 8 bases. The CDR3 nucleotides read TGTGCCAGCAGCTTAACCGGGGGAGAGACCCAGTACTTC. Its protein product is CASSLTGGETQYF.

Only a few counts were recorded for this clone. This chain links TRBV4-3 with TRBJ1-1; D uncertain. This CDR3 contains 16 residues. CDR1 is LGHNA and CDR2 is YSLEER in the germline V gene. Trimming pared 1 base from V and 0 bases from J, leaving 12 bases between. CDR3 protein: CASSQGGATLNTEAFF. The CDR3 coding sequence is TGCGCCAGCAGCCAAGGGGGAGCCACTTTGAACACTGAAGCTTTCTTT.

DNA for the CDR3: TGTGCCAGCAGCCACAGGTTAAGCTCCTACAATGAGCAGTTCTTC. Its translation: CASSHRLSSYNEQFF. J is TRBJ2-1 and V is TRBV7-9, with TRBD1 as a possible D gene (5 bases). This CDR3 contains 15 residues. Germline V CDR1 and CDR2: SEHNR, FQNEAQ (reference sequence). Trimming stripped 5 bases from V and 0 bases from J, with 11 bases between.

The chain combines TRBV29-1 with TRBJ1-1, with a possible D match to TRBD1 (5 bases). Germline CDR1 SQVTM, CDR2 ANQGSEA. The ends were cut back, 4 bases at V and 10 bases at J, with 16 bases in the middle. This CDR3 contains 12 residues. This chain's CDR3 is CSVGKGDMGAFF. In DNA form, the CDR3 reads TGCAGCGTTGGGAAAGGGGATATGGGAGCTTTCTTT.

The chain has TRBV7-3 and TRBJ1-1, with D perhaps matching TRBD1 (5 bases). The CDR3 consists of 14 residues. Trimming cost V 1 base and J 5 bases, with 11 bases left between them. Germline V gives CDR1 SGHTA, CDR2 FQGTGA. CDR3 loop: CASSLKGVGTEAFF. The CDR3 region has the DNA TGTGCCAGCAGCTTAAAAGGGGTCGGAACTGAAGCTTTCTTT. Together with reference TRBV7-3 and TRBJ1-1, the CDR3 gives the full variable domain: GAGVSQTPSNKVTEKGKYVELRCDPISGHTALYWYRQSLGQGPEFLIYFQGTGAADDSGLPNDRFFAVRPEGSVSTLKIQRTERGDSAVYLCASSLKGVGTEAFFGQGTRLTVV.

The chain is built from TRBV18 and TRBJ2-6, with D perhaps matching TRBD1 (5 bases). CDR3 size: 13 residues. Trimming removed 3 bases at V and 11 bases at J, with 11 bases between. The germline V gene has CDR1 KGHSH and CDR2 LQKENI. The CDR3 spells CASSPQGPDVLTF. The CDR3 DNA reads TGTGCCAGCTCACCCCAGGGTCCCGACGTCCTGACTTTC.

This clone has a handful of counts. This chain links TRBV30 with TRBJ1-1; 11 nucleotides agree with TRBD1. This CDR3 has 15 residues. V was clipped by 2 bases and J by 5 bases; unmatched bases: 7. CDR1 and CDR2 (germline): GTSNPN, SVGIG (reference sequence). CDR3 in DNA: TGTGCCTGGAGTCGGGTAAGGGACAGGGGGACTGAAGCTTTCTTT. It encodes CAWSRVRDRGTEAFF.

This clone has more than one count but fewer than ten. Other DNA sequences from this sample encode an identical CDR3 as well. J is TRBJ1-1 and V is TRBV29-1, with 8 bases fitting TRBD1. Germline values: CDR1 SQVTM, CDR2 ANQGSEA. This CDR3 comprises 12 residues. V shed 7 bases and J 1 base; nucleotides not matched to a gene: 2. The CDR3 nucleotides are TGCAGCGCAGGGACAGGGAACACTGAAGCTTTCTTT. Translating it yields CSAGTGNTEAFF.

V is TRBV28 and J is TRBJ2-4; perhaps TRBD1 as D (5 bases). Germline values: CDR1 MDHEN, CDR2 SYDVKM. The CDR3 has 15 amino acids. The V end lost 6 bases, the J end lost 1 base, and 13 bases lay between the germline ends. For the CDR3, the DNA is TGTGCCAGCAGACCTGGGGCGAGGGCCAAAAACATTCAGTACTTC. This codes for CASRPGARAKNIQYF.

There are a few counts of this clone. This chain connects TRBV5-5 to TRBJ2-6; D gene unclear. Deletions cut 0 bases from V and 0 bases from J, with 13 bases between. The CDR3 is made up of 18 amino acids. CDR1 and CDR2 (germline): SGHKS, YYEKEE (reference sequence). DNA for the CDR3: TGTGCCAGCAGCTTGGCCGACATGCCGAACTCTGGGGCCAACGTCCTGACTTTC. Translated: CASSLADMPNSGANVLTF. Drawing the rest from reference TRBV5-5 and TRBJ2-6, the complete variable domain is DAGVTQSPTHLIKTRGQQVTLRCSPISGHKSVSWYQQVLGQGPQFIFQYYEKEERGRGNFPDRFSARQFPNYSSELNVNALLLGDSALYLCASSLADMPNSGANVLTFGAGSRLTVL.

This chain links TRBV12-5 with TRBJ1-2, with D perhaps TRBD1 (5 bases). The CDR3 consists of 15 residues. The V end lost 0 bases, the J end lost 8 bases, and 16 bases lay between the germline ends. Germline CDR1 reads LGHNT; CDR2 reads FRNRAP. The CDR3 sequence is CASGLVLGRALGYTF. CDR3 bases: TGTGCTAGTGGTTTGGTACTTGGCAGGGCCCTCGGCTACACCTTC.

This clone was seen a few times. The rearrangement joins TRBV10-3 to TRBJ2-7, with D tentatively TRBD2 (6 bases). Per germline, CDR1 ENHRY and CDR2 SYGVKD. V lost 6 bases and J 0 bases, leaving 12 bases between the germline ends. The CDR3 spans 14 residues. The CDR3 DNA follows: TGTGCCATCAGGTGGGGCGGGGACTCCTACGAGCAGTACTTC. Encoded protein: CAIRWGGDSYEQYF.

This clone occurred a few times. The gene calls are TRBV10-3 and TRBJ2-3, with TRBD2 identical over 9 bases. There are 14 residues in the CDR3. With V trimmed by 6 bases and J by 1 base, 2 bases remained unmatched. Germline V CDR1 and CDR2: ENHRY, SYGVKD. CDR3 sequence (DNA): TGTGCCATCAGCCAGCGGGAGGGCACAGATACGCAGTATTTT. Residues: CAISQREGTDTQYF.

Only a few counts were recorded for this clone. One end of the junction fails to match germline, which may point to a read error. The chain couples TRBV28 to TRBJ2-7; 9 nucleotides agree with TRBD1. The length of the CDR3 is 14 residues. The germline V gene encodes CDR1 MDHEN and CDR2 SYDVKM. CDR3 in DNA: TGTGTCAGCGGCGGCGGGACAGGGCTCTACGAGCAGTACTTC. As protein: CVSGGGTGLYEQYF.

This clone was seen only a few times. The rearrangement links TRBV6-5 to TRBJ2-1, with D possibly TRBD2 on 6 matching bases. CDR3 length: 14 residues. Germline V gives CDR1 MNHEY, CDR2 SVGAGI. With 3 bases removed from V and 0 bases from J, the gap between germline ends came to 6 bases. The CDR3 protein is CASSYSGSYNEQFF. CDR3 sequence (DNA): TGTGCCAGCAGTTATAGCGGCTCCTACAATGAGCAGTTCTTC.

This clone was seen more than once but under ten times. The V gene is TRBV7-9, the J gene TRBJ2-3, with 7 bases fitting TRBD1. Losses at the gene ends were 8 bases for V and 4 bases for J; bases not matched to a gene: 6. The germline gives CDR1 SEHNR, CDR2 FQNEAQ (reference sequence). The CDR3 runs 13 residues. This CDR3 reads CASSRQGADTQYF. CDR3 DNA sequence: TGTGCCAGCTCAAGACAGGGCGCAGATACGCAGTATTTT.

This clone has more than one count but fewer than ten. The rearrangement links TRBV14 to TRBJ1-2; 7 nucleotides match TRBD1. Germline assignment: CDR1 SGHDN and CDR2 FVKESK. The CDR3 loop spans 17 amino acids. Trimming at V came to 0 bases and at J to 0 bases, leaving 7 bases not matched to a gene. CDR3 amino acids: CASSQDRGTASNYGYTF. In nucleotides, the CDR3 is TGTGCCAGCAGCCAAGATCGGGGGACAGCATCTAACTATGGCTACACCTTC.

This clone was observed a few times. V usage is TRBV4-3 and J usage is TRBJ2-5, with TRBD2 matching over 11 bases. The ends lost 4 bases at V and 5 bases at J; junction bases unmatched: 15. Per the germline V gene, CDR1 is LGHNA and CDR2 is YSLEER. CDR3 length equals 18 residues. CDR3 sequence reads: CASSRRGGLAGGGETQYF. The CDR3 DNA reads as TGCGCCAGCAGCCGAAGGGGAGGGCTAGCGGGAGGCGGGGAGACCCAGTACTTC.

This clone was counted between two and nine times. The V gene is TRBV10-3, the J gene TRBJ1-2, with D perhaps matching TRBD1 (6 bases). The CDR3 spans 13 residues. Trimming left V 3 bases short and J 6 bases short, with 11 bases between. Germline V lookup: CDR1 ENHRY, CDR2 SYGVKD. CDR3 residues: CAISDRGEDGYTF. The CDR3 DNA reads TGTGCCATCAGTGACAGGGGCGAGGATGGCTACACCTTC.

This clone was observed a few times. The chain has TRBV4-3 and TRBJ2-3; TRBD2 matches 9 bases. The V gene end was trimmed by 0 bases and the J gene end by 2 bases; junction bases not matched to a gene: 9. This CDR3 has 18 residues. The V gene's germline CDR1 is LGHNA and CDR2 YSLEER. The DNA for the CDR3 is TGCGCCAGCAGCCAAGAAGGGGGAGTAGCGGGAGCCACAGATACGCAGTATTTT. Translating it yields CASSQEGGVAGATDTQYF.

The sample holds many counts of this clone. This chain connects TRBV2 to TRBJ2-7; 7 bases match TRBD1. Unmatched junction bases numbered 4, after V lost 4 bases and J lost 7 bases. CDR1 is SNHLY, CDR2 FYNNEI, per germline. The CDR3 contains 12 residues. The DNA for the CDR3 is TGTGCCAGCAGTGCGACAGGGTTGGAGCAGTACTTC. It codes for CASSATGLEQYF. The full variable domain, with the rest looked up from reference TRBV2 and TRBJ2-7, is EPEVTQTPSHQVTQMGQEVILRCVPISNHLYFYWYRQILGQKVEFLVSFYNNEISEKSEIFDDQFSVERPDGSNFTLKIRSTKLEDSAMYFCASSATGLEQYFGPGTRLTVT.

V is TRBV10-3 and J is TRBJ2-7, with 8 nucleotides matching TRBD1. V shed 5 bases, J shed 6 bases, and the junction held 3 bases outside the gene matches. This CDR3 comprises 12 residues. Germline V CDR1 and CDR2: ENHRY, SYGVKD. Written as DNA, the CDR3 is TGTGCCATCAGTCGAACAGGGGGCGAGCAGTACGTC. Protein: CAISRTGGEQYV.